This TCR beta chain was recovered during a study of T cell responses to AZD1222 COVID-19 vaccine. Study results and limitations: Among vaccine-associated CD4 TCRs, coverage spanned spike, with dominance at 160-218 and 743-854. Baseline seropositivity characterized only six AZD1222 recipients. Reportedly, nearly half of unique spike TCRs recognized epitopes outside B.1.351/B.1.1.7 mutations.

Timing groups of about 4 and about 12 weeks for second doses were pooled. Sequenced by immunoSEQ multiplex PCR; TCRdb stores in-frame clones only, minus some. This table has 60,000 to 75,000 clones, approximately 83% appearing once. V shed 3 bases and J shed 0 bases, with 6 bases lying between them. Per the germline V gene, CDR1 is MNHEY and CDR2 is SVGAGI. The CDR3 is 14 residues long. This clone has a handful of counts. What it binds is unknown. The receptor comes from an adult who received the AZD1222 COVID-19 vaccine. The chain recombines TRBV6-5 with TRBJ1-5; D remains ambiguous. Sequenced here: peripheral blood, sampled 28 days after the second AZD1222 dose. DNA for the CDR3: TGTGCCAGCAGTTATACCCATAGCAATCAGCCCCAGCATTTT. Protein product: CASSYTHSNQPQHF.